Listed below are T cell receptor beta chains from one sample, sequenced in a study of shared clonotypes between healthy human individuals. Produced via immunoSEQ multiplex PCR; TCRdb's table is partial and in-frame only. The data contain 2.3 million or so clones, approximately 95% of them singletons. Input material: naive CD4+ T cells from PBMCs. The receptors were gathered from a man between 18 and 29 years old in good health. Some clones in this sample may be carry-over from other donors' samples. Both conserved end residues are part of each CDR3. The order of the fields is J gene, D gene, clone size, V gene, CDR3 protein, CDR3 DNA. D genes are given only for firm matches. Only part of the rows carry a size: once, few, many, or a class if the clone is expanded.

j_call: TRBJ1-4
d_call: -
clone_size: -
v_call: TRBV20-1
cdr3_aa: CSARGPEKLFF
cdr3_nt: TGCAGTGCTAGGGGGCCTGAAAAACTGTTTTTT

j_call: TRBJ1-3
d_call: TRBD1
clone_size: -
v_call: TRBV7-2
cdr3_aa: CASSSTPGQGAGGNTIYF
cdr3_nt: TGTGCCAGCAGCTCAACTCCGGGACAGGGGGCGGGTGGAAACACCATATATTTT

j_call: TRBJ2-7
d_call: -
clone_size: -
v_call: TRBV4-1
cdr3_aa: CASSQLIQTSSYEQYF
cdr3_nt: TGCGCCAGCAGCCAACTAATTCAAACGAGCTCCTACGAGCAGTACTTC

j_call: TRBJ1-4
d_call: TRBD1
clone_size: -
v_call: TRBV7-9
cdr3_aa: CASSFQGAQGEKLFF
cdr3_nt: TGTGCCAGCAGCTTCCAGGGGGCGCAAGGTGAAAAACTGTTTTTT

j_call: TRBJ2-2
d_call: TRBD1
clone_size: -
v_call: TRBV28
cdr3_aa: CASSLFWRTGGKAGELFF
cdr3_nt: TGTGCCAGCAGTTTATTCTGGAGGACAGGGGGCAAAGCCGGGGAGCTGTTTTTT

j_call: TRBJ2-5
d_call: -
clone_size: -
v_call: TRBV5-1
cdr3_aa: CASSLPTDEETQYF
cdr3_nt: TGCGCCAGCAGCCTCCCGACAGACGAAGAGACCCAGTACTTC

j_call: TRBJ1-5
d_call: -
clone_size: -
v_call: TRBV19
cdr3_aa: CASSIRGNGAAQHF
cdr3_nt: TGTGCCAGTAGTATCCGGGGCAACGGGGCAGCCCAGCATTTT

j_call: TRBJ1-2
d_call: -
clone_size: once
v_call: TRBV25-1
cdr3_aa: CASSEAGSTGYTF
cdr3_nt: TGTGCCAGCAGTGAGGCAGGGAGTACCGGCTACACCTTC

j_call: TRBJ1-5
d_call: -
clone_size: -
v_call: TRBV7-2
cdr3_aa: CASSKPNQPQHF
cdr3_nt: TGTGCCAGCAGCAAACCCAATCAGCCCCAGCATTTT

j_call: TRBJ2-2
d_call: -
clone_size: -
v_call: TRBV6-4
cdr3_aa: CASSAKTGELFF
cdr3_nt: TGTGCCAGCAGTGCGAAAACCGGGGAGCTGTTTTTT

j_call: TRBJ2-5
d_call: TRBD1
clone_size: few
v_call: TRBV5-1
cdr3_aa: CASSLGTGRETQYF
cdr3_nt: TGCGCCAGCAGCTTGGGGACAGGGCGAGAGACCCAGTACTTC

j_call: TRBJ2-1
d_call: TRBD2
clone_size: -
v_call: TRBV25-1
cdr3_aa: CASSDPSAGGPYNEQFF
cdr3_nt: TGTGCCAGCAGTGACCCCTCTGCGGGAGGGCCCTACAATGAGCAGTTCTTC

j_call: TRBJ2-7
d_call: -
clone_size: once
v_call: TRBV7-9
cdr3_aa: CASSESVGTYSYEQYF
cdr3_nt: TGTGCCAGCAGCGAGAGCGTGGGGACTTACTCCTACGAGCAGTACTTC

j_call: TRBJ1-5
d_call: -
clone_size: -
v_call: TRBV5-1
cdr3_aa: CASSLGWQGNQPQHF
cdr3_nt: TGCGCCAGCAGCTTGGGTTGGCAGGGCAATCAGCCCCAGCATTTT

j_call: TRBJ1-2
d_call: TRBD1
clone_size: -
v_call: TRBV28
cdr3_aa: CASSRTGPYGYTF
cdr3_nt: TGTGCCAGCAGTCGGACAGGGCCCTATGGCTACACCTTC

j_call: TRBJ1-1
d_call: TRBD1
clone_size: -
v_call: TRBV7-3
cdr3_aa: CASSQQGTAEAFF
cdr3_nt: TGTGCCAGCAGTCAACAGGGGACCGCTGAAGCTTTCTTT

j_call: TRBJ1-4
d_call: TRBD1
clone_size: -
v_call: TRBV5-1
cdr3_aa: CASNPGQGNEKLFF
cdr3_nt: TGCGCCAGCAATCCGGGACAGGGGAATGAAAAACTGTTTTTT

j_call: TRBJ1-5
d_call: -
clone_size: -
v_call: TRBV2
cdr3_aa: CASSPDGDQPQHF
cdr3_nt: TGTGCCAGCAGCCCGGACGGTGATCAGCCCCAGCATTTT

j_call: TRBJ2-5
d_call: TRBD2
clone_size: -
v_call: TRBV7-3
cdr3_aa: CASSLKSAAGGPETQYF
cdr3_nt: TGTGCCAGCAGCTTAAAATCGGCGGCGGGAGGGCCGGAGACCCAGTACTTC

j_call: TRBJ1-4
d_call: -
clone_size: once
v_call: TRBV5-1
cdr3_aa: CASSSGTDYNEKLFF
cdr3_nt: TGCGCCAGCAGCTCCGGGACGGATTATAATGAAAAACTGTTTTTT

j_call: TRBJ2-7
d_call: -
clone_size: once
v_call: TRBV4-2
cdr3_aa: CASSQDRSRSYEQYF
cdr3_nt: TGTGCCAGCAGCCAAGACCGGTCTCGCTCCTACGAGCAGTACTTC

j_call: TRBJ1-5
d_call: -
clone_size: -
v_call: TRBV4-1
cdr3_aa: CASSHSTAGVNQPQHF
cdr3_nt: TGCGCCAGCAGCCATTCGACGGCAGGGGTCAATCAGCCCCAGCATTTT

j_call: TRBJ2-2
d_call: TRBD1
clone_size: -
v_call: TRBV2
cdr3_aa: CASRRTGGAGELFF
cdr3_nt: TGTGCCAGCAGAAGGACAGGGGGGGCCGGGGAGCTGTTTTTT

j_call: TRBJ1-1
d_call: -
clone_size: few
v_call: TRBV16
cdr3_aa: CASSLQGSEAFF
cdr3_nt: TGTGCCAGCAGCCTACAGGGAAGTGAAGCTTTCTTT

j_call: TRBJ2-3
d_call: -
clone_size: -
v_call: TRBV6-1
cdr3_aa: CASSSGGSTDTQYF
cdr3_nt: TGTGCCAGCAGTTCCGGGGGCAGCACAGATACGCAGTATTTT

j_call: TRBJ2-7
d_call: -
clone_size: -
v_call: TRBV30
cdr3_aa: CAWCQPNYPYEQYF
cdr3_nt: TGTGCCTGGTGTCAGCCAAACTATCCCTACGAGCAGTACTTC

j_call: TRBJ2-4
d_call: -
clone_size: -
v_call: TRBV5-3
cdr3_aa: CARRANRIRAKNIQYF
cdr3_nt: TGTGCCAGAAGAGCGAATCGGATAAGGGCCAAAAACATTCAGTACTTC

j_call: TRBJ2-3
d_call: -
clone_size: once
v_call: TRBV29-1
cdr3_aa: CSVQGRYTDTQYF
cdr3_nt: TGCAGCGTTCAGGGAAGATACACAGATACGCAGTATTTT

j_call: TRBJ2-7
d_call: -
clone_size: -
v_call: TRBV15
cdr3_aa: CATSRGADFSYEQYF
cdr3_nt: TGTGCCACCAGCAGAGGAGCGGATTTTTCCTACGAGCAGTACTTC

j_call: TRBJ2-7
d_call: TRBD2
clone_size: once
v_call: TRBV5-1
cdr3_aa: CASGRAPSGSTYEQYF
cdr3_nt: TGCGCCAGCGGGAGGGCCCCTAGCGGGAGTACCTACGAGCAGTACTTC

j_call: TRBJ2-3
d_call: TRBD2
clone_size: -
v_call: TRBV6-8
cdr3_aa: CASTLSGSSGNKEDTQYF
cdr3_nt: TGTGCCAGCACCCTATCCGGGTCTAGCGGGAATAAAGAAGATACGCAGTATTTT

j_call: TRBJ1-2
d_call: -
clone_size: -
v_call: TRBV28
cdr3_aa: CASSSDSPGSYTF
cdr3_nt: TGTGCCAGCAGCTCGGACAGCCCGGGGAGCTACACCTTC

j_call: TRBJ2-1
d_call: -
clone_size: -
v_call: TRBV9
cdr3_aa: CASSPRGSYNEQFF
cdr3_nt: TGTGCCAGCAGCCCCCGGGGGTCCTACAATGAGCAGTTCTTC

j_call: TRBJ1-2
d_call: -
clone_size: -
v_call: TRBV7-9
cdr3_aa: CASSLPQGTYGYTF
cdr3_nt: TGTGCCAGCAGCTTACCACAGGGAACCTATGGCTACACCTTC

j_call: TRBJ2-5
d_call: -
clone_size: -
v_call: TRBV5-1
cdr3_aa: CAAREPEGTQYF
cdr3_nt: TGCGCCGCCCGGGAACCGGAGGGGACCCAGTACTTC

j_call: TRBJ1-5
d_call: TRBD1
clone_size: -
v_call: TRBV6-5
cdr3_aa: CASSYDRDGRGAQHF
cdr3_nt: TGTGCCAGCAGTTACGACAGGGATGGTCGGGGGGCCCAGCATTTT

j_call: TRBJ2-1
d_call: -
clone_size: -
v_call: TRBV5-4
cdr3_aa: CASSFVQYNEQFF
cdr3_nt: TGTGCCAGCAGCTTCGTACAGTACAATGAGCAGTTCTTC

j_call: TRBJ1-5
d_call: -
clone_size: -
v_call: TRBV7-2
cdr3_aa: CASSLRGGGLSNQPQHF
cdr3_nt: TGTGCCAGCAGCTTACGAGGGGGTGGCCTTAGCAATCAGCCCCAGCATTTT

j_call: TRBJ2-5
d_call: -
clone_size: -
v_call: TRBV5-1
cdr3_aa: CASSLEGRQETQYF
cdr3_nt: TGCGCCAGCAGCTTGGAGGGCAGGCAAGAGACCCAGTACTTC